Detailed here is one T cell receptor beta chain. CDR1 and CDR2 from the germline V gene are SGHVS and FQNEAQ. V was clipped by 3 bases and J by 6 bases, with 21 bases between them. The CDR3 covers 16 residues. The data stem from a study of blood T cell repertoires in COVID-19. Authors' processing steps: Reference gene primer amplification gave estimated nucleated cell counts. Generated by immunoSEQ multiplex PCR, the TCRdb table keeps only in-frame clones and is missing some. V and J calls and clone size come straight from that table; D and trimming were deduced from the DNA. Of 120,000 to 150,000 clones in the sample, 87% were seen once.

The sample consisted of peripheral blood. The rearrangement joins TRBV7-8 to TRBJ2-7; TRBD1 might be the D (5 bases). The sequence derives from a man aged 45 to 65 who had recovered from COVID-19. The CDR3 nucleotides are TGTGCCAGCAGCTTGGTAGTATCGACCAGGGTAGGCGAGCAGTACTTC. Protein: CASSLVVSTRVGEQYF.